The clone carrying this T cell receptor (beta chain) has ten or more counts. The germline gene is not matched at one end of the junction; a read error may be the cause. This entry is derived from a study of early T cells in non-severe SARS-CoV-2 infection. In germline, CDR1 is SSHAT, CDR2 FNYEAQ (reference sequence). The CDR3 consists of 14 residues. TCRdb reprocessed the 5' RACE reads via MiXCR and lists one record per CDR3 protein. The repertoire holds around 50,000 distinct CDR3 sequences, with approximately 12% as singletons. The sequenced sample consisted of whole blood. V usage is TRBV7-7 and J usage is TRBJ2-7, with TRBD2 as a possible D gene (8 bases). The receptor's source is an adult who was a healthcare worker with PCR-confirmed SARS-CoV-2 infection or an uninfected control (not recorded which). The DNA for the CDR3 is TGTGCTAGCAGCTTAGCGGGAAGGGGGCACGAGCAGTACTTC. Encoded protein: CASSLAGRGHEQYF.